The source of this TCR beta chain is a study of cytomegalovirus exposure and HLA in healthy donors. In the study overall: A prior study identified 120 million or so unique TCR beta sequences from some 180 million T cells. General study results and limits: A later analysis revealed that TCR association rates differed between HLA loci, peaking at DRB1 and bottoming out at HLA-C.

Remarks on this clone: Its specificity is unknown.

This CDR3 comprises 14 residues. The V gene lost 10 bases and the J gene lost 6 bases, with 20 bases spanning the gap. Germline V gene data show CDR1 as SEHNR and CDR2 as FQNEAQ (reference sequence). Though nominally healthy at sampling, donors likely had unrecorded immune exposures. PCR used 60 Vbeta primers and 13 Jbeta primers. As handled by the study authors: It was a later analysis that counted 83 million or so unique TCR beta chains, of which around 11 million were shared. Sequencing was performed with immunoSEQ multiplex PCR; in TCRdb, only in-frame clones are kept and a portion is missing. V, J and clone size were drawn from that table, and D and trimming were deduced from the DNA. This table lists approximately 71,000 clones.

Sequencing was performed on PBMCs. The V and J genes are TRBV7-9 and TRBJ2-3, with D possibly being TRBD1 (6 bases). The clonotype comes from a female donor in good health and CMV-seropositive. CDR3 region: CAILGGLVWDTQYF. Here the CDR3 DNA reads TGTGCCATCTTAGGGGGTTTGGTTTGGGATACGCAGTATTTT.